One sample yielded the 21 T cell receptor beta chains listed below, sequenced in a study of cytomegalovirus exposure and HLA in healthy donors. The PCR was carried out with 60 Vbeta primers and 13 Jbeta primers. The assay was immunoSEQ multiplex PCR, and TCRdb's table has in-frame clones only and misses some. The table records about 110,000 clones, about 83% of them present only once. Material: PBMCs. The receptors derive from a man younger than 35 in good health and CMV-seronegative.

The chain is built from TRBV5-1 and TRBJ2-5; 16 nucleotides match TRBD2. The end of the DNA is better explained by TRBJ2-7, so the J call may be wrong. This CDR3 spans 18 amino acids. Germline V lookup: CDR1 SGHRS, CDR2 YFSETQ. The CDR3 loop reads CASSLPPGLAGGAYEQYF. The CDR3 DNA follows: TGCGCCAGCAGTCTGCCTCCGGGACTAGCGGGAGGGGCCTACGAGCAGTACTTC.

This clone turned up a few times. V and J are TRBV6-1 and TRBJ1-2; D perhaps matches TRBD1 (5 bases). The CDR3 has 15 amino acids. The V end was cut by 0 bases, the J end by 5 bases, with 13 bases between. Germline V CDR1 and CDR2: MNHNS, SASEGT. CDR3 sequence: CASSEALETVYGYTF. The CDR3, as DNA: TGTGCCAGCAGTGAAGCGCTCGAGACAGTATATGGCTACACCTTC.

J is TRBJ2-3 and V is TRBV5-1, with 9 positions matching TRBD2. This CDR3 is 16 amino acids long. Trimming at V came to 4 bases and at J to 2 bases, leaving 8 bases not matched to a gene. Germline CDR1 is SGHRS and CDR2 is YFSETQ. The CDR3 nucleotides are TGCGCCAGCAGCCTCAACCTAGCGGGGAACACAGATACGCAGTATTTT. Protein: CASSLNLAGNTDTQYF.

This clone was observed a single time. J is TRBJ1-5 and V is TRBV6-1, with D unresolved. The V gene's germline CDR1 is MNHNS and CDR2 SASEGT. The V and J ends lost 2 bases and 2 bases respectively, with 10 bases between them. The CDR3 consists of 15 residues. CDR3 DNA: TGTGCCAGCAGTGAACAGGTGGGTGGCAATCAGCCCCAGCATTTT. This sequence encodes CASSEQVGGNQPQHF.

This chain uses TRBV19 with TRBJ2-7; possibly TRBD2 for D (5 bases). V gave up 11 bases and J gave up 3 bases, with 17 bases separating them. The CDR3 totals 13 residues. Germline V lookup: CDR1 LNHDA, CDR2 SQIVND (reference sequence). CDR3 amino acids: CAAPRSRDYEQYF. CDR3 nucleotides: TGTGCCGCCCCCCGCTCCCGGGACTACGAGCAGTACTTC.

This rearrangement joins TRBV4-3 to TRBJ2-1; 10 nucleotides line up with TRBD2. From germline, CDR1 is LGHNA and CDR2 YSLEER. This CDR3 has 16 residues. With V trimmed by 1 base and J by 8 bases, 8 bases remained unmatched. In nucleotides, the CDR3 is TGCGCCAGCAGCCAAGGGCCTAGCGGGAGTATCGATGAGCAGTTCTTC. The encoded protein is CASSQGPSGSIDEQFF.

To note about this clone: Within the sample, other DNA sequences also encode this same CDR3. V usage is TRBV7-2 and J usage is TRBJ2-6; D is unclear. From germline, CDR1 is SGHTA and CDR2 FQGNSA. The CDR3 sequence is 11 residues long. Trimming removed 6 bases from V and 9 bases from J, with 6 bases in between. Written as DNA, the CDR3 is TGTGCCAGCAGTTCTTTCAACGTCCTGACTTTC. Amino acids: CASSSFNVLTF. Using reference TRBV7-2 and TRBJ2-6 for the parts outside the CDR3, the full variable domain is GAGVSQSPSNKVTEKGKDVELRCDPISGHTALYWYRQSLGQGLEFLIYFQGNSAPDKSGLPSDRFSAERTGGSVSTLTIQRTQQEDSAVYLCASSSFNVLTFGAGSRLTVL.

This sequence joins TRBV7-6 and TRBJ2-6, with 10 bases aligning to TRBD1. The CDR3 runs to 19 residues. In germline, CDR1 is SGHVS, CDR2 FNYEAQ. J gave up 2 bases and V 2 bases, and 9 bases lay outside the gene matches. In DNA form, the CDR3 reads TGTGCCAGCAGCTTAACCCCGGGACAGGGGATCGCTGGGGCCAACGTCCTGACTTTC. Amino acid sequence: CASSLTPGQGIAGANVLTF.

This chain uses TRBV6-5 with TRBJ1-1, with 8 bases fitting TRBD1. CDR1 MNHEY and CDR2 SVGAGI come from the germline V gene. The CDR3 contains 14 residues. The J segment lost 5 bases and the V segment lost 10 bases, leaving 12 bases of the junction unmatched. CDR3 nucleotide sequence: TGTGCCATCCAGGGGGCCTCCCCCCGTACTGAAGCTTTCTTT. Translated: CAIQGASPRTEAFF.

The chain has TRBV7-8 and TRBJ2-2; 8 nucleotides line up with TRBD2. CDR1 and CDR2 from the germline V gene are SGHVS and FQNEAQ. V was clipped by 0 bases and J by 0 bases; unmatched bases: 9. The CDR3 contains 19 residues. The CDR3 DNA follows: TGTGCCAGCAGCTTAGCTCGTTTTAGCGGGGTATCGAACACCGGGGAGCTGTTTTTT. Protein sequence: CASSLARFSGVSNTGELFF.

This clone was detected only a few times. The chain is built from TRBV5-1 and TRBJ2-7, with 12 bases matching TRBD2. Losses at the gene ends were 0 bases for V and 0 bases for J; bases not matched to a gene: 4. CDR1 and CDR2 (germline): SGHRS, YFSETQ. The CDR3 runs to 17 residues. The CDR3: CASSLGLAGALSYEQYF. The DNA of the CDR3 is TGCGCCAGCAGCTTGGGACTAGCGGGAGCCCTCTCCTACGAGCAGTACTTC.

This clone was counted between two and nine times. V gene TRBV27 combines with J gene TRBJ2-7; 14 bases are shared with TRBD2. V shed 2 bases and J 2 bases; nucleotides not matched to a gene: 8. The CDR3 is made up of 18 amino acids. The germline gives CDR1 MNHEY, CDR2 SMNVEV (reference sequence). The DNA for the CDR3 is TGTGCCAGCAGTTTACGTAGGACTAGCGGGAGGACCACCTACGAGCAGTACTTC. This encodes CASSLRRTSGRTTYEQYF.

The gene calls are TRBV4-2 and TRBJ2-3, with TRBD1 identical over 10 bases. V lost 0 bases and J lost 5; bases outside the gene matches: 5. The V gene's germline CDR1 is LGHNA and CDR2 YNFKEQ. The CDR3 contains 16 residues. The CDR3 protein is CASSQDGTGERDTQYF. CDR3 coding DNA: TGTGCCAGCAGCCAAGACGGGACAGGGGAAAGAGATACGCAGTATTTT.

Here the CDR3 reads CASSYSGRMNEQFF. The CDR3 DNA reads TGTGCCAGCAGTTACAGCGGGAGGATGAATGAGCAGTTCTTC. This chain joins TRBV28 and TRBJ2-1; 9 bases fit TRBD2. CDR3 length: 14 residues. The ends lost 4 bases at V and 7 bases at J; junction bases unmatched: 5. The germline gives CDR1 MDHEN, CDR2 SYDVKM.

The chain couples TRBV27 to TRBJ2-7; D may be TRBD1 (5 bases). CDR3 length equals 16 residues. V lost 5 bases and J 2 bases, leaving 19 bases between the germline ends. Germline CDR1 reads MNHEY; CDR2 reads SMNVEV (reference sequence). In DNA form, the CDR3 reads TGTGCCAGCAGTGCCGGCAGGGCCCCCTATGCCTACGAGCAGTACTTC. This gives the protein CASSAGRAPYAYEQYF.

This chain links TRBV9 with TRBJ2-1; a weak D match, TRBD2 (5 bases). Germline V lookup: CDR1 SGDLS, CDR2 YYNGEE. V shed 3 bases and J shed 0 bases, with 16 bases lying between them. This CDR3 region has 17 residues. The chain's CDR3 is CASSAPGGFVSYNEQFF. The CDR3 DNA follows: TGTGCCAGCAGCGCCCCCGGCGGGTTTGTCTCCTACAATGAGCAGTTCTTC. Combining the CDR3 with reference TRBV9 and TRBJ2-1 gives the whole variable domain DSGVTQTPKHLITATGQRVTLRCSPRSGDLSVYWYQQSLDQGLQFLIQYYNGEERAKGNILERFSAQQFPDLHSELNLSSLELGDSALYFCASSAPGGFVSYNEQFFGPGTRLTVL.

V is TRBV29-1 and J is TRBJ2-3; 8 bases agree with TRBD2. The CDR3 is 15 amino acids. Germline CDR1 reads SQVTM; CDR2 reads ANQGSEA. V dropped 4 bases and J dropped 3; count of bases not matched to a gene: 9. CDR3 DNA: TGCAGCGTTGCGAAAGGGACTAGTTTAACAGATACGCAGTATTTT. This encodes CSVAKGTSLTDTQYF.

DNA of the CDR3: TGTGCCAGCAGGGATTCCGGGACAGGAATCTACGAGCAGTACTTC. Translated, it gives CASRDSGTGIYEQYF. The chain is built from TRBV27 and TRBJ2-7, with 8 nucleotides matching TRBD1. V trimming: 6 bases; J trimming: 3 bases; junction bases outside the gene matches: 10. CDR1 and CDR2 (germline): MNHEY, SMNVEV (reference sequence). The CDR3 has 15 residues.

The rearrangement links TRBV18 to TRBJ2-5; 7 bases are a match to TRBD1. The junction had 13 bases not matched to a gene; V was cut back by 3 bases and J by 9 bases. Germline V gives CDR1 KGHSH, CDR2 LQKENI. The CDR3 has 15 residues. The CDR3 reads CASSPTGDALGAQYF. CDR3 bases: TGTGCCAGCTCACCCACAGGGGATGCCCTTGGAGCCCAGTACTTC.

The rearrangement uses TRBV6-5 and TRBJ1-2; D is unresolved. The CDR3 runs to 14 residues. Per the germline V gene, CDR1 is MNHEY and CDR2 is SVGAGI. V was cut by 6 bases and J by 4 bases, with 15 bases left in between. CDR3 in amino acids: CASSRRRGVYGYTF. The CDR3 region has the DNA TGTGCCAGCAGCAGGCGCCGCGGGGTCTATGGCTACACCTTC.

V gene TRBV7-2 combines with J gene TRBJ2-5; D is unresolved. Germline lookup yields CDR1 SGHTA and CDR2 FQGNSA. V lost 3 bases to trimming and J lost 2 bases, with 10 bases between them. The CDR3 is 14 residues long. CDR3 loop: CASSFSQLQETQYF. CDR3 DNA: TGTGCCAGCAGCTTTAGCCAGTTACAAGAGACCCAGTACTTC.